This TCR beta chain was retrieved from a study of neurological immune-mediated disorders. This clonotype was seen at least ten times. Its cognate antigen is unknown. The cDNA was synthesized by 5'RACE incorporating 10-nucleotide random UMIs. Every sequencing run generated in excess of 180 million TCR-beta sequences. These sequences covered 15-18 subjects. One entry per CDR3 protein, called by TCRdb with MiXCR from the 5' RACE reads. The sample contains roughly 56,000 distinct CDR3 sequences, more than 9.5% of which appear only once. The CDR3 extends over 15 amino acids. V lost 1 base and J 7 bases, leaving 14 bases between the germline ends. In germline, CDR1 is LGHNA, CDR2 YNFKEQ. Study-wide results and limits: The level of TCR clonal expansion was highest in patients with HTLV-1-associated myelopathy and lowest in multiple sclerosis, where it fell below the level seen in healthy controls. None of the CDR3 amino acid sequences in expanded clones turned up in more than one subject, which points to private repertoires in all groups.

This sequence joins TRBV4-2 and TRBJ1-5; perhaps TRBD1 as D (5 bases). The receptor was derived from a man in his fifties or sixties in good health. Sequencing was performed on PBMCs. The CDR3 DNA reads as TGTGCCAGCAGCCAAGGCAGGGAGAGAAGGCAGCCCCAGCATTTT. Its translation is CASSQGRERRQPQHF.